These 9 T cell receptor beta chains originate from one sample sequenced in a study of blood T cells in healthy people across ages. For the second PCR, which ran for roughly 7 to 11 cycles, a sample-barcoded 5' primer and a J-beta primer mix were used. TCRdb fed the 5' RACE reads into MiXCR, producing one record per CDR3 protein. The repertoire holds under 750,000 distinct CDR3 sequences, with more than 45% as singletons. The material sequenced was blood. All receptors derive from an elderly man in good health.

CDR3 protein: CASSPLAGEIQYF. The CDR3 nucleotides read TGCGCCAGCAGCCCCCTGGCAGGGGAAATTCAGTACTTC. The V and J genes are TRBV5-1 and TRBJ2-4, with D possibly TRBD1 on 6 matching bases. The V gene lost 4 bases and the J gene lost 10 bases, with 15 bases spanning the gap. This CDR3 contains 13 residues. Germline CDR1 SGHRS, CDR2 YFSETQ.

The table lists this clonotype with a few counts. Here the CDR3 reads CSARTSQETQYF. In DNA form, the CDR3 reads TGCAGTGCCCGGACTAGCCAAGAGACCCAGTACTTC. This rearrangement joins TRBV20-1 to TRBJ2-5; 7 nucleotides match TRBD2. This CDR3 has 12 amino acids. Trimming took 6 bases from V and 1 from J; bases not matched to a gene: 2. CDR1 and CDR2 from the germline V gene are DFQATT and SNEGSKA (reference sequence).

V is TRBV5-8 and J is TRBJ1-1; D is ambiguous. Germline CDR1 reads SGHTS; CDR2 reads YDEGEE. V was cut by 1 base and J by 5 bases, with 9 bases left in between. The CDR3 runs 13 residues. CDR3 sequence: CASSLSTGTEAFF. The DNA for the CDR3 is TGTGCCAGCAGCTTGTCCACGGGAACTGAAGCTTTCTTT. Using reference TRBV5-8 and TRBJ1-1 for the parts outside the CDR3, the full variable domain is EAGVTQSPTHLIKTRGQQATLRCSPISGHTSVYWYQQALGLGLQFLLWYDEGEERNRGNFPPRFSGRQFPNYSSELNVNALELEDSALYLCASSLSTGTEAFFGQGTRLTVV.

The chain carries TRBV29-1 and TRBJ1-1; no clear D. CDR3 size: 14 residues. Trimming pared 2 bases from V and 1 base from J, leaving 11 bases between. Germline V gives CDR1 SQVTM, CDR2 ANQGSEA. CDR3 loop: CSVELQAANTEAFF. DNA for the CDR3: TGCAGCGTTGAACTCCAGGCAGCGAACACTGAAGCTTTCTTT. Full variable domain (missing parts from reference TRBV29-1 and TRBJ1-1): SAVISQKPSRDICQRGTSLTIQCQVDSQVTMMFWYRQQPGQSLTLIATANQGSEATYESGFVIDKFPISRPNLTFSTLTVSNMSPEDSSIYLCSVELQAANTEAFFGQGTRLTVV.

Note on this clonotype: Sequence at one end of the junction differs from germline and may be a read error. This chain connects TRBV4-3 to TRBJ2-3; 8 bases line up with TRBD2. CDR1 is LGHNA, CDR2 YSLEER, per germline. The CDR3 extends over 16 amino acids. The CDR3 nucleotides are TGCGCCAGCTGCCAAGAACAGCGGGGGAGCACAGATACGCAGTATTTT. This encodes CASCQEQRGSTDTQYF.

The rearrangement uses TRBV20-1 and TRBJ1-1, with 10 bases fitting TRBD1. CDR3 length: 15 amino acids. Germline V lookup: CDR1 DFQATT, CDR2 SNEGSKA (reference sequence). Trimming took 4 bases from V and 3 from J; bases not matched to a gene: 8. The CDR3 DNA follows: TGCAGTGCTATAAGCCGGACAGGGGGGTACACTGAAGCTTTCTTT. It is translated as CSAISRTGGYTEAFF.

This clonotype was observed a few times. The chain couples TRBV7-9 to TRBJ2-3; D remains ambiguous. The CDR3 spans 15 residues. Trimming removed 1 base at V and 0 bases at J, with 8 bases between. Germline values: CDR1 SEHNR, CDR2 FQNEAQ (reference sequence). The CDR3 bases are TGTGCCAGCAGCTTAGGAGACATTAGCACAGATACGCAGTATTTT. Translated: CASSLGDISTDTQYF.

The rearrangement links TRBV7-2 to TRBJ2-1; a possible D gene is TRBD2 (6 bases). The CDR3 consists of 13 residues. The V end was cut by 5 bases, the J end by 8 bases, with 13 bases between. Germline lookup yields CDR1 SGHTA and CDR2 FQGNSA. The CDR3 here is CASSETRLDEQFF. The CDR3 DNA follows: TGTGCCAGCAGCGAGACTAGATTGGATGAGCAGTTCTTC.

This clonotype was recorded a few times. The CDR3 DNA reads TGTGCCAGCAGCCTCCAAAGTTCTGGCAATCAGCCCCAGCATTTT. Its translation is CASSLQSSGNQPQHF. The chain combines TRBV2 with TRBJ1-5; D not certain. Germline V CDR1 and CDR2: SNHLY, FYNNEI. This CDR3 is 15 amino acids long. Trimming removed 6 bases from V and 2 bases from J, with 14 bases in between. The variable domain in full, completed from reference TRBV2 and TRBJ1-5, reads EPEVTQTPSHQVTQMGQEVILRCVPISNHLYFYWYRQILGQKVEFLVSFYNNEISEKSEIFDDQFSVERPDGSNFTLKIRSTKLEDSAMYFCASSLQSSGNQPQHFGDGTRLSIL.